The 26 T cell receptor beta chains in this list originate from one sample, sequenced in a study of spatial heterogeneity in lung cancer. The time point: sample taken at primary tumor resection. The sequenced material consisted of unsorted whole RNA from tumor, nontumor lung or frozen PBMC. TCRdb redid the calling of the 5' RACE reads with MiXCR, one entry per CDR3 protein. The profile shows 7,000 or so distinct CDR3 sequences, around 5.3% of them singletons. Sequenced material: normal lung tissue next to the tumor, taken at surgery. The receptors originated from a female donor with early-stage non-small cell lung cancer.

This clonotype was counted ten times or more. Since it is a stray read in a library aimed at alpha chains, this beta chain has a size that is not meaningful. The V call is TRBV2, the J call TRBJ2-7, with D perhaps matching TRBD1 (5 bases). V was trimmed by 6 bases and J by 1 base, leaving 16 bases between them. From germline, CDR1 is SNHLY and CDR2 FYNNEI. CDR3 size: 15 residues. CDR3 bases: TGTGCCAGCAGGGTACAGGTAATTGGGTCCTACGAGCAGTACTTC. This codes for CASRVQVIGSYEQYF.

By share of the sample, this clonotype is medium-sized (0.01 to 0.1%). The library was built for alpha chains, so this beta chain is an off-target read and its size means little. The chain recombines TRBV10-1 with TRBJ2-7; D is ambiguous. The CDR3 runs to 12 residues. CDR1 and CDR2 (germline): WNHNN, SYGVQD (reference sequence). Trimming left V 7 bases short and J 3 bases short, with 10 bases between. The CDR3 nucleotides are TGCGCCAGCAACGTTGGGATCTACGAGCAGTACTTC. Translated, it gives CASNVGIYEQYF.

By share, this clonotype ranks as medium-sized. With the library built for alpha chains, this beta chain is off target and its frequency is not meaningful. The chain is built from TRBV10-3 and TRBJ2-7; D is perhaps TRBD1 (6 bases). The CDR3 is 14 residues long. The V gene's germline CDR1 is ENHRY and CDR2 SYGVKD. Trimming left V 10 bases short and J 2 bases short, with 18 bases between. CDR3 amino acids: CATGRGQNTYEQYF. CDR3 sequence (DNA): TGTGCCACGGGAAGGGGACAAAACACCTACGAGCAGTACTTC.

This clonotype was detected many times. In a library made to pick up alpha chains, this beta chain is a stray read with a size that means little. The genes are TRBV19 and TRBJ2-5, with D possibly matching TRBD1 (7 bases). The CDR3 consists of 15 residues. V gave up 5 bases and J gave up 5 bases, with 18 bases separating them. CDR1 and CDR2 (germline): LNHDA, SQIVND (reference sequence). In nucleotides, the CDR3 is TGTGCCAGTAGTGTAAACAGGGGACGGGAGGAGACCCAGTACTTC. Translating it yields CASSVNRGREETQYF.

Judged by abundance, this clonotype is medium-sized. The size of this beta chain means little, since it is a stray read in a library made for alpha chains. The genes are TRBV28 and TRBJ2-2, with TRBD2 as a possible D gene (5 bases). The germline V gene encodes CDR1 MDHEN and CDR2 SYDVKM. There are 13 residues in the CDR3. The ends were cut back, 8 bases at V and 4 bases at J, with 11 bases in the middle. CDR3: CASVTSSTGELFF. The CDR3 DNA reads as TGTGCCAGCGTCACTAGTTCCACCGGGGAGCTGTTTTTT.

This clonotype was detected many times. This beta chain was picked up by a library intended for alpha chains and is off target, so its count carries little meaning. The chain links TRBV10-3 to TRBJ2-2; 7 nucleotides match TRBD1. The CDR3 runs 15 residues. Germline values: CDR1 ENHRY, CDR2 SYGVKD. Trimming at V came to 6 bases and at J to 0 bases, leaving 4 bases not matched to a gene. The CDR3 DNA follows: TGTGCCATCAGCCAGGGGGACGCGAACACCGGGGAGCTGTTTTTT. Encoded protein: CAISQGDANTGELFF.

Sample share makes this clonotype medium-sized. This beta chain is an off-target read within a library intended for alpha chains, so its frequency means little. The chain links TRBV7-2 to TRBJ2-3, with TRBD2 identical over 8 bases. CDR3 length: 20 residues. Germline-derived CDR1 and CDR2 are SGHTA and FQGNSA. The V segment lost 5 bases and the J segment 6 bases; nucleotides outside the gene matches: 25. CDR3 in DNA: TGTGCCAGCAGCCCACGCCCCTACACTAGCGGAGGAGGGGGTGTGGATACGCAGTATTTT. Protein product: CASSPRPYTSGGGGVDTQYF.

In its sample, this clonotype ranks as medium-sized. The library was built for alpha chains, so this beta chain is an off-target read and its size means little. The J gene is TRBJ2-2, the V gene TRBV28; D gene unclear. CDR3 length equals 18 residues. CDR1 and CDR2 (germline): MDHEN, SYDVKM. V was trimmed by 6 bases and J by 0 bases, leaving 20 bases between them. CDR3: CASSPPDGRAPNTGELFF. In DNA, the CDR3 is TGTGCCAGCAGCCCTCCCGACGGACGGGCCCCGAACACCGGGGAGCTGTTTTTT.

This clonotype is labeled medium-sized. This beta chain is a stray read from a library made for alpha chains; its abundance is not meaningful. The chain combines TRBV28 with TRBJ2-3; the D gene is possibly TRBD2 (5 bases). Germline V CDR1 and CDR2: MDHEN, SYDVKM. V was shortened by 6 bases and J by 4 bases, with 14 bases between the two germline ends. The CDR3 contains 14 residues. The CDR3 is CASSRGLVADTQYF. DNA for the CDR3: TGTGCCAGCAGCCGAGGGCTCGTCGCAGATACGCAGTATTTT.

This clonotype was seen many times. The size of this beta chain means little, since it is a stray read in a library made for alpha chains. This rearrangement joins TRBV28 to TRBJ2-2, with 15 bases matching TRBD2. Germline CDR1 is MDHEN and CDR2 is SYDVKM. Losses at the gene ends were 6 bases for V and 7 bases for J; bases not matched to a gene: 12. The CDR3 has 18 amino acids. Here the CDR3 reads CASSPRTSGRVYVGELFF. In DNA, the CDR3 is TGTGCCAGCAGCCCCCGGACTAGCGGGAGGGTTTATGTCGGGGAGCTGTTTTTT.

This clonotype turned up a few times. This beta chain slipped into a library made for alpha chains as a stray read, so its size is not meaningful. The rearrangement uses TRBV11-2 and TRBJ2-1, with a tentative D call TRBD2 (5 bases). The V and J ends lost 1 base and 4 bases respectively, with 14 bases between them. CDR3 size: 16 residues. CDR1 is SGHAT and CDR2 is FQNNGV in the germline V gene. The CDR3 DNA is TGTGCCAGCAGCTTAGGTGGCAGCGAGCGGTACAATGAGCAGTTCTTC. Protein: CASSLGGSERYNEQFF.

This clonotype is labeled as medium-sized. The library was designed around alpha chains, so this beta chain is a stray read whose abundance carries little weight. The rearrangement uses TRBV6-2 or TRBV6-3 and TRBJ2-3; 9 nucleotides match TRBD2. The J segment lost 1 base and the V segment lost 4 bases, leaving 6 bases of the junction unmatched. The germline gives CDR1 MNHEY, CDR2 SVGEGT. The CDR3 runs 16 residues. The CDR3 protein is CASSFGGRARTDTQYF. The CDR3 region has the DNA TGTGCCAGCAGTTTCGGCGGGAGGGCCCGCACAGATACGCAGTATTTT.

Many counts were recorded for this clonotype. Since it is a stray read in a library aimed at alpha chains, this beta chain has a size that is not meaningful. The CDR3 protein is CASSLSSYNSPLHF. The CDR3 region has the DNA TGTGCCAGCAGCTTGAGCTCCTATAATTCACCCCTCCACTTT. The gene calls are TRBV7-2 and TRBJ1-6; D call uncertain. Germline V gene data show CDR1 as SGHTA and CDR2 as FQGNSA. Trimming shortened V by 3 bases and J by 0 bases, and 3 bases separated the two germline ends. The CDR3 is made up of 14 amino acids.

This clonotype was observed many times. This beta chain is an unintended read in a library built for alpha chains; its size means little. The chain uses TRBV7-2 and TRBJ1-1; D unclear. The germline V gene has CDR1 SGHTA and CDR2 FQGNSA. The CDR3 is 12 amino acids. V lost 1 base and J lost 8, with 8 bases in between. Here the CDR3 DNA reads TGTGCCAGCAGCTTAGGAGTAGGGGAAGCTTTCTTT. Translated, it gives CASSLGVGEAFF.

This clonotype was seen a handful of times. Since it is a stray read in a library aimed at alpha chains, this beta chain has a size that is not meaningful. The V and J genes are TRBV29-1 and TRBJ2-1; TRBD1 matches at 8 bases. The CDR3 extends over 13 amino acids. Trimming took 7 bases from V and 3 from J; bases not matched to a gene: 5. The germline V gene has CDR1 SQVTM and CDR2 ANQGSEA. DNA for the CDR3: TGCAGCGCCAAGACAGGGGACTACAATGAGCAGTTCTTC. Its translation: CSAKTGDYNEQFF.

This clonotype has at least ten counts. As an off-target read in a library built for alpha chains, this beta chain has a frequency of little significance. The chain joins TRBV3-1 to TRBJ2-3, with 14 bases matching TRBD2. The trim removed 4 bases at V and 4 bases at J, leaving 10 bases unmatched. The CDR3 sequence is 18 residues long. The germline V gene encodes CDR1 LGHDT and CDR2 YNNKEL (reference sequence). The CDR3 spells CASSRTGLAGDRPDTQYF. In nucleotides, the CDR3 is TGTGCCAGCAGCCGAACGGGACTAGCGGGGGACCGGCCAGATACGCAGTATTTT.

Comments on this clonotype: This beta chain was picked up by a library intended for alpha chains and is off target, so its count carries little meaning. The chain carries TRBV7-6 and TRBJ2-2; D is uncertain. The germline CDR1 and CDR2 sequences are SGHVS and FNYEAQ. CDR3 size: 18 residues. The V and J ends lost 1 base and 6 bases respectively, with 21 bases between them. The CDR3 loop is CASSLEASKTLSAGELFF. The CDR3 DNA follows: TGTGCCAGCAGCTTAGAGGCCAGCAAAACATTATCCGCCGGGGAGCTGTTTTTT.

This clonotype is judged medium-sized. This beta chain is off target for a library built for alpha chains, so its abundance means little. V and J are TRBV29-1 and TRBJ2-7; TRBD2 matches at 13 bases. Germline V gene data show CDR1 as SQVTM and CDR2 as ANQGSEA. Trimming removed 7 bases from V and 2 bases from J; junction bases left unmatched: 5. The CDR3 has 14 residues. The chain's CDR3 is CSDRTSGSAYEQYF. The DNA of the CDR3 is TGCAGCGACCGGACTAGCGGGAGCGCCTACGAGCAGTACTTC.

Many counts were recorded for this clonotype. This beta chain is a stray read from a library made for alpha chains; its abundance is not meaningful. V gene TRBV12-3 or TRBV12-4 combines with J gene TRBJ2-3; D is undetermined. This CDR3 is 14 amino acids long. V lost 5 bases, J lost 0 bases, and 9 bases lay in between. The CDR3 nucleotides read TGTGCCAGCAGTCCCCCGGGCAGCACAGATACGCAGTATTTT. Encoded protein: CASSPPGSTDTQYF.

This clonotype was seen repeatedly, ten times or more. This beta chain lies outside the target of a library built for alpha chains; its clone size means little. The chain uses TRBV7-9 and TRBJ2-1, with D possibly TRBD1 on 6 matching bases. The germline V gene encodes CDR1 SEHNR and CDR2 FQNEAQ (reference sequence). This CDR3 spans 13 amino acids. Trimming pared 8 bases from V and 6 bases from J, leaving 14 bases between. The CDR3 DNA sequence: TGTGCCAGCCACAGGGCTAGTTCCAATGAGCAGTTCTTC. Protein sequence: CASHRASSNEQFF. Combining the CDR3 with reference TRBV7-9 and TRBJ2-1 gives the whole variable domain DTGVSQNPRHKITKRGQNVTFRCDPISEHNRLYWYRQTLGQGPEFLTYFQNEAQLEKSRLLSDRFSAERPKGSFSTLEIQRTEQGDSAMYLCASHRASSNEQFFGPGTRLTVL.

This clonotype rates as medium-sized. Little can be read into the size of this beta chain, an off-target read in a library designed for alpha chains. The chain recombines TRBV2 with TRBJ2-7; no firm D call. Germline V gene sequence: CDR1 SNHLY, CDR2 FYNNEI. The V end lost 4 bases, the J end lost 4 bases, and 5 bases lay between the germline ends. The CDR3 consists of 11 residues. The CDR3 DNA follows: TGTGCCAGCAGTGCTGGGTACGAGCAGTACTTC. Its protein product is CASSAGYEQYF.

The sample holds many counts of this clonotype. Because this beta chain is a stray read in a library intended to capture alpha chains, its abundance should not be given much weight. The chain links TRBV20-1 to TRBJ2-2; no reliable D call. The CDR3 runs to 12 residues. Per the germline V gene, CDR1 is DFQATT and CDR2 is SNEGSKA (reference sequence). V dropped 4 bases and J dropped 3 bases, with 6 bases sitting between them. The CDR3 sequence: CSANSDTGELFF. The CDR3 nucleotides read TGCAGTGCTAACAGTGACACCGGGGAGCTGTTTTTT.

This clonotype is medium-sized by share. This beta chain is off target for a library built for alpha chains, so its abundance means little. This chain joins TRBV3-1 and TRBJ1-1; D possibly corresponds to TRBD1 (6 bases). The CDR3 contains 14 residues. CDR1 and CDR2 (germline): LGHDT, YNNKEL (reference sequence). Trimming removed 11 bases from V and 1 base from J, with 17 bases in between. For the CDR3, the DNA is TGTGCCGATATGCCCCGGGGGCCGAACACTGAAGCTTTCTTT. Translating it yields CADMPRGPNTEAFF.

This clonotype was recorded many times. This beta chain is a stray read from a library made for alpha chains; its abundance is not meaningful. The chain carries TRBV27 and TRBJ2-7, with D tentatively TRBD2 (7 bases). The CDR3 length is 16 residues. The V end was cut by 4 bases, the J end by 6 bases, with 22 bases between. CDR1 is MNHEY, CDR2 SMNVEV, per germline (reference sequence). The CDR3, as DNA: TGTGCCAGCAGTTCCAGAACTACAGGGAGGGGCTCCGAGCAGTACTTC. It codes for CASSSRTTGRGSEQYF.

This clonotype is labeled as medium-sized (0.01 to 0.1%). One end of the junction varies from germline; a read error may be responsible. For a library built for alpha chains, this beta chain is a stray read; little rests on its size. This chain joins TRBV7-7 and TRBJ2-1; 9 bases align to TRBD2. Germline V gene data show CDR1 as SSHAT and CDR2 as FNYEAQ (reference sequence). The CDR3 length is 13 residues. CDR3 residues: CASSSVAGVEQFF. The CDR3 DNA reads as TGTGCTAGCAGCTCCGTAGCGGGGGTTGAGCAGTTCTTC.

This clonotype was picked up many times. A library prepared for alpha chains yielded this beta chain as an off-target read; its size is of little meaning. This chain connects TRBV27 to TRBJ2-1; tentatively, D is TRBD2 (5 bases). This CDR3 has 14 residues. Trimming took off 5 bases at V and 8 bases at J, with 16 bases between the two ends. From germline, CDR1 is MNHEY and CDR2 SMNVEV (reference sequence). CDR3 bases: TGTGCCAGCAGTGGAGGTTGGCAATTCGATGAGCAGTTCTTC. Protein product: CASSGGWQFDEQFF.